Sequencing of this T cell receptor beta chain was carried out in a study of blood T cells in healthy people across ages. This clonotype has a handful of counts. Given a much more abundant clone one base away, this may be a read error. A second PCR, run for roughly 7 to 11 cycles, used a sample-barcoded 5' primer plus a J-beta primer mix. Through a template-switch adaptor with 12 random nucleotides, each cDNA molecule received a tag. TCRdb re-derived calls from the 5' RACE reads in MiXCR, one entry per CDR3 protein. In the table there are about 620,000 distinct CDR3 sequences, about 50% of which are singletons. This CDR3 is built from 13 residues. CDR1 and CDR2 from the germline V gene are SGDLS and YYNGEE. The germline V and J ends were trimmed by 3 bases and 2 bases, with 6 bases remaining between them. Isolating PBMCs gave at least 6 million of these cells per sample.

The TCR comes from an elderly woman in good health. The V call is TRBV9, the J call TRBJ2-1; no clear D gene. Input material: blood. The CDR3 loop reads CASSGLAYNEQFF. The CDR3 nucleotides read TGTGCCAGCAGCGGTCTAGCCTACAATGAGCAGTTCTTC.